The 20 T cell receptor beta chains below were found in one sample sequenced in a study of post-analysis software for immune sequencing data. Findings and limits, study-wide: TRBV segments more frequent in patients than in controls numbered a few and included TRBV5-6, TRBV5-1 and TRBV20-1.

Unique molecular identifiers were carried by the TCR beta cDNA libraries. TCRdb called the PCR reads again in MiXCR, with one record for every CDR3 protein. This sample has some 500,000 distinct CDR3 sequences, with roughly 46% found just once. These receptors' antigens are unknown. The material sequenced was blood. The receptor source for this set is a girl between 10 and 17 years old with multiple sclerosis.

This clonotype appeared once. The chain couples TRBV27 to TRBJ2-7; perhaps TRBD1 as D (6 bases). Trimming left V 6 bases short and J 5 bases short, with 17 bases between. This CDR3 is built from 14 residues. Per germline, CDR1 MNHEY and CDR2 SMNVEV (reference sequence). The CDR3 sequence is CASRGAGVGHEQYF. CDR3 coding DNA: TGTGCCAGCAGAGGCGCAGGGGTCGGCCACGAGCAGTACTTC.

This chain joins TRBV20-1 and TRBJ1-6; D is unclear. Trimming pared 4 bases from V and 9 bases from J, leaving 13 bases between. In germline, CDR1 is DFQATT, CDR2 SNEGSKA (reference sequence). The CDR3 loop spans 13 amino acids. The CDR3 DNA reads TGCAGTGCTACGGAACCTCCTTTTTCACCCCTCCACTTT. This codes for CSATEPPFSPLHF.

The chain couples TRBV5-5 to TRBJ1-4; 9 nucleotides align to TRBD1. Trimming at V came to 4 bases and at J to 6 bases, leaving 19 bases not matched to a gene. The CDR3 totals 19 residues. Per germline, CDR1 SGHKS and CDR2 YYEKEE (reference sequence). In DNA form, the CDR3 reads TGTGCCAGCAGCCCTTTACCTTTACAGGACAGGGGAAGAGATGAAAAACTGTTTTTT. Translating gives CASSPLPLQDRGRDEKLFF.

The chain joins TRBV20-1 to TRBJ2-1; 7 nucleotides agree with TRBD2. This CDR3 is built from 13 residues. CDR1 is DFQATT, CDR2 SNEGSKA, per germline (reference sequence). The ends lost 7 bases at V and 3 bases at J; junction bases unmatched: 6. CDR3 nucleotides: TGCAGTGGTAGGGCTAGCGGCTACAATGAGCAGTTCTTC. Its translation: CSGRASGYNEQFF.

The chain uses TRBV7-3 and TRBJ2-1; 8 nucleotides match TRBD1. The V segment lost 4 bases and the J segment 8 bases; nucleotides outside the gene matches: 4. Germline V gene sequence: CDR1 SGHTA, CDR2 FQGTGA. This CDR3 is built from 13 residues. In DNA, the CDR3 is TGTGCCAGCAGCTCGACAGGGGTCGATGAGCAGTTCTTC. It encodes CASSSTGVDEQFF.

V usage is TRBV21-1 and J usage is TRBJ2-1; no DNA check was done on the table's D call, TRBD1. TRBV21-1 is listed as a pseudogene. CDR3 length: 14 amino acids. The CDR3 spells CASTRPRQYNEQFF. CDR3 bases: TGTGCCAGCACCAGGCCCAGACAGTACAATGAGCAGTTCTTC.

As regards this clonotype: One end of the junction fails to match germline, which may point to a read error. The gene calls are TRBV7-2 and TRBJ2-1; no clear D gene. Germline V gene sequence: CDR1 SGHTA, CDR2 FQGNSA. The CDR3 spans 13 residues. CDR3 sequence (DNA): TGTGCCAACAGCTCGTATAGTCAGAATGAGCAGTTCTTC. It yields the protein CANSSYSQNEQFF.

The chain links TRBV29-1 to TRBJ2-1, with D perhaps given as TRBD1 or TRBD2 (6 bases each). Germline lookup yields CDR1 SQVTM and CDR2 ANQGSEA. Trimming took off 7 bases at V and 5 bases at J, with 18 bases between the two ends. This CDR3 is built from 14 residues. Here the CDR3 DNA reads TGCAGCGCCTGGGGGGCCGTAAGAGACAATGAGCAGTTCTTC. It encodes CSAWGAVRDNEQFF.

Only a few counts were recorded for this clonotype. The junction differs from germline at one of its ends, possibly a read error. The chain is built from TRBV7-7 and TRBJ2-5, with TRBD1 as a possible D gene (6 bases). The germline V gene has CDR1 SSHAT and CDR2 FNYEAQ (reference sequence). CDR3 size: 14 residues. CDR3 in amino acids: CASSLEAGEETQYF. The CDR3 DNA reads as TGTGCTAGCAGCTTAGAGGCAGGGGAAGAGACCCAGTACTTC.

This clonotype was observed a handful of times. V is TRBV10-3 and J is TRBJ2-4, with D possibly being TRBD1 or TRBD2 (6 bases each). Germline CDR1 is ENHRY and CDR2 is SYGVKD. The CDR3 totals 16 residues. The ends were cut back, 0 bases at V and 1 base at J, with 10 bases in the middle. CDR3 region: CAISESGGKAKNIQYF. The CDR3 DNA reads TGTGCCATCAGTGAGTCGGGGGGCAAGGCCAAAAACATTCAGTACTTC.

This chain joins TRBV27 and TRBJ1-1, with TRBD1 matching 7 bases. CDR1 is MNHEY and CDR2 is SMNVEV in the germline V gene (reference sequence). CDR3 length: 14 amino acids. V was clipped by 6 bases and J by 1 base; unmatched bases: 5. CDR3 sequence (DNA): TGTGCCAGCAGATGGACAGGTGGGAACACTGAAGCTTTCTTT. Translated, it gives CASRWTGGNTEAFF.

J is TRBJ1-1 and V is TRBV20-1; 7 bases match TRBD1. CDR1 and CDR2 from the germline V gene are DFQATT and SNEGSKA (reference sequence). The ends lost 2 bases at V and 11 bases at J; junction bases unmatched: 11. CDR3 length: 13 amino acids. The CDR3 here is CSARTGTEGSAFF. The CDR3, as DNA: TGCAGTGCTAGAACCGGGACAGAGGGTTCGGCTTTCTTT.

This clonotype was observed a handful of times. The V gene is TRBV20-1, the J gene TRBJ1-2, with unresolved D. Germline CDR1 reads DFQATT; CDR2 reads SNEGSKA (reference sequence). V was trimmed by 1 base and J by 6 bases, leaving 12 bases between them. CDR3 length: 13 residues. The CDR3 sequence is CSARGQVLNGYTF. For the CDR3, the DNA is TGCAGTGCTAGAGGGCAGGTTCTCAATGGCTACACCTTC.

With regard to this clonotype: Germline is not matched at one junction end, which may reflect a read error. CDR3 nucleotides: TGTGCCAGCAGCGGGACAGGGATCACCGGGGAGTTGTTTTTT. Translation: CASSGTGITGELFF. V usage is TRBV28 and J usage is TRBJ2-2; 9 nucleotides agree with TRBD1. The CDR3 runs to 14 residues. In germline, CDR1 is MDHEN, CDR2 SYDVKM. The full variable domain, with the rest looked up from reference TRBV28 and TRBJ2-2, is DVKVTQSSRYLVKRTGEKVFLECVQDMDHENMFWYRQDPGLGLRLIYFSYDVKMKEKGDIPEGYSVSREKKERFSLILESASTNQTSMYLCASSGTGITGELFFGEGSRLTVL.

The CDR3 loop is CASSPKWDRDPKNIQYF. CDR3 DNA sequence: TGTGCCAGCAGCCCAAAGTGGGACAGAGATCCCAAAAACATTCAGTACTTC. The chain uses TRBV7-9 and TRBJ2-4; 7 bases align to TRBD1. Germline CDR1 SEHNR, CDR2 FQNEAQ (reference sequence). The CDR3 is 17 residues long. Germline trimming cut 5 bases from V and 2 bases from J; bases unmatched to any gene: 12. Supplemented by reference TRBV7-9 and TRBJ2-4, the full variable domain reads DTGVSQNPRHKITKRGQNVTFRCDPISEHNRLYWYRQTLGQGPEFLTYFQNEAQLEKSRLLSDRFSAERPKGSFSTLEIQRTEQGDSAMYLCASSPKWDRDPKNIQYFGAGTRLSVL.

The chain employs TRBV12-3 or TRBV12-4 and TRBJ2-1; TRBD2 matches 7 bases. With V trimmed by 6 bases and J by 7 bases, 6 bases remained unmatched. The CDR3 length is 13 residues. The CDR3 here is CASSPTSANEQFF. In nucleotides, the CDR3 is TGTGCCAGCAGCCCAACTAGCGCAAATGAGCAGTTCTTC.

This clonotype was detected once. The rearrangement uses TRBV9 and TRBJ2-3, with 10 bases fitting TRBD2. The CDR3 is made up of 15 amino acids. CDR1 SGDLS and CDR2 YYNGEE come from the germline V gene. V shed 4 bases and J 4 bases; nucleotides not matched to a gene: 6. The DNA for the CDR3 is TGTGCCAGCAGCCCCCGGACTAGCGGTTCAGATACGCAGTATTTT. Protein: CASSPRTSGSDTQYF.

Note on this clonotype: A much larger clone differs from this one at a single base, so this may be a read error. The chain combines TRBV7-3 with TRBJ2-7, with TRBD2 identical over 11 bases. The germline gives CDR1 SGHTA, CDR2 FQGTGA. CDR3 length: 15 residues. The CDR3 here is CVSSSLAGDSYEQYF. For the CDR3, the DNA is TGTGTCAGCAGCTCACTAGCGGGAGACTCCTACGAGCAGTACTTC. The full variable domain, completed using reference TRBV7-3 and TRBJ2-7, is GAGVSQTPSNKVTEKGKYVELRCDPISGHTALYWYRQSLGQGPEFLIYFQGTGAADDSGLPNDRFFAVRPEGSVSTLKIQRTERGDSAVYLCVSSSLAGDSYEQYFGPGTRLTVT.

This clonotype was picked up a small number of times. This chain links TRBV7-6 with TRBJ2-7; D is possibly TRBD1 (6 bases). The ends were cut back, 5 bases at V and 0 bases at J, with 11 bases in the middle. This CDR3 spans 14 amino acids. Looked up from germline, CDR1 is SGHVS and CDR2 is FNYEAQ. The CDR3 DNA is TGTGCCAGCAGCCCCTGGGACACCTCCTACGAGCAGTACTTC. It is translated as CASSPWDTSYEQYF. Drawing the rest from reference TRBV7-6 and TRBJ2-7, the complete variable domain is GAGVSQSPRYKVTKRGQDVALRCDPISGHVSLYWYRQALGQGPEFLTYFNYEAQQDKSGLPNDRFSAERPEGSISTLTIQRTEQRDSAMYRCASSPWDTSYEQYFGPGTRLTVT.

Concerning this clonotype itself: At one end the junction does not follow the germline gene, possibly because of a read error. This chain joins TRBV29-1 and TRBJ1-2; D possibly corresponds to TRBD1 (5 bases). The CDR3 has 13 amino acids. Germline CDR1 is SQVTM and CDR2 is ANQGSEA. CDR3 in amino acids: CSVGPTGFNGCTF. CDR3 nucleotide sequence: TGCAGCGTTGGCCCCACAGGTTTTAATGGCTGCACCTTC.